The 22 T cell receptor beta chains listed next were all sequenced from one sample in a study of blood T cells in healthy people across ages (dated by TCRdb to between 2014 and 2017). Libraries were prepared through 5' RACE. A second about 7 to 11 cycle PCR used a sample-barcoded 5' primer and a J-beta primer mix. TCRdb applied fastp at Q25 and MiXCR to the public reads, then kept only in-frame beta chains. Rows matching on CDR3 protein sequence are summarized as one entry with the most common DNA and genes. In all, the sample holds 1.5 million to 2 million distinct CDR3 sequences, and 35% to 50% of those were seen once. Clones ranked in the top ten supply under 30% of the sample. The sample comprised blood. The receptor set was obtained from a human donor in good health.

In its sample, this clonotype was seen a few times. This chain connects TRBV3-1 to TRBJ2-7; TRBD2 matches at 7 bases. This CDR3 has 12 residues. Germline CDR1 reads LGHDT; CDR2 reads YNNKEL (reference sequence). The V segment lost 6 bases and the J segment 6 bases; nucleotides outside the gene matches: 5. The DNA for the CDR3 is TGTGCCAGCAGTCAAAGCGGGGTCGAGCAGTACTTC. Protein: CASSQSGVEQYF.

This clonotype was seen more than once but under ten times. V is TRBV12-3 or TRBV12-4 and J is TRBJ1-2, with 7 bases matching TRBD1. CDR3 length equals 14 residues. V shed 4 bases, J shed 8 bases, and the junction held 10 bases outside the gene matches. CDR3 coding DNA: TGTGCCAGCAGTTCCCCGCGACAGGGTACCGGCTACACCTTC. This translates into CASSSPRQGTGYTF.

In regard to this clonotype: Just one base apart from a much larger clone, this may be a read error. The chain couples TRBV29-1 to TRBJ2-5; a possible D gene is TRBD1 (5 bases). TRBJ2-1 matches the DNA end more closely, so the J call is doubtful. The CDR3 contains 12 residues. Germline V gives CDR1 SQVTM, CDR2 ANQGSEA. In nucleotides, the CDR3 is TGCAGCGTTGATACAGGACAAGAGACCCAGTTCTTC. Its translation is CSVDTGQETQFF.

The chain employs TRBV11-2 and TRBJ1-1, with unresolved D. CDR1 and CDR2 (germline): SGHAT, FQNNGV. The V end was cut by 3 bases, the J end by 1 base, with 12 bases between. This CDR3 is built from 15 residues. CDR3 in amino acids: CASSLGFERNTEAFF. CDR3 DNA: TGTGCCAGCAGCTTGGGTTTCGAAAGGAACACTGAAGCTTTCTTT.

This clonotype has more than one count but fewer than ten. This chain joins TRBV20-1 and TRBJ1-2; no clear D gene. Germline-derived CDR1 and CDR2 are DFQATT and SNEGSKA (reference sequence). The CDR3 covers 12 residues. V lost 5 bases and J lost 5, with 12 bases in between. CDR3 residues: CSAPASLYGYTF. The CDR3 nucleotides read TGCAGTGCTCCGGCCTCTCTGTATGGCTACACCTTC.

The CDR3 DNA reads TGTGCCAGTAACGGGGGTTACTCCTACAATGAGCAGTTCTTC. Protein sequence: CASNGGYSYNEQFF. The rearrangement uses TRBV6-2 or TRBV6-3 and TRBJ2-1; D perhaps matches TRBD2 (6 bases). V was cut by 9 bases and J by 0 bases, with 12 bases left in between. CDR3 size: 14 residues. Germline V lookup: CDR1 MNHEY, CDR2 SVGEGT.

V gene TRBV5-1 combines with J gene TRBJ2-3, with 7 bases lining up with TRBD1. This CDR3 region has 17 residues. Looked up from germline, CDR1 is SGHRS and CDR2 is YFSETQ. The V and J ends lost 2 bases and 2 bases, in that order; junction bases with no gene match: 11. The CDR3 coding sequence is TGCGCCAGCAGCTTAGTACTAGGAAGGGGGCCCACAGATACGCAGTATTTT. It codes for CASSLVLGRGPTDTQYF.

The chain couples TRBV19 to TRBJ2-7; 9 positions match TRBD1. CDR3 size: 15 residues. Germline loops: CDR1 LNHDA, CDR2 SQIVND (reference sequence). The trim removed 3 bases at V and 3 bases at J, leaving 6 bases unmatched. The CDR3 sequence: CASSIMDRGDYEQYF. For the CDR3, the DNA is TGTGCCAGTAGTATTATGGACAGGGGAGACTACGAGCAGTACTTC. Full variable domain (remainder filled in from reference TRBV19 and TRBJ2-7): DGGITQSPKYLFRKEGQNVTLSCEQNLNHDAMYWYRQDPGQGLRLIYYSQIVNDFQKGDIAEGYSVSREKKESFPLTVTSAQKNPTAFYLCASSIMDRGDYEQYFGPGTRLTVT.

This clonotype was detected only a few times. V usage is TRBV29-1 and J usage is TRBJ1-2; the match to TRBD1 covers 9 bases. The CDR3 has 14 amino acids. CDR1 SQVTM and CDR2 ANQGSEA come from the germline V gene. V was clipped by 8 bases and J by 4 bases; unmatched bases: 11. DNA for the CDR3: TGCAGCAGCGTTGAAACAGGGGGCGTCTATGGCTACACCTTC. Amino acids: CSSVETGGVYGYTF.

In this sample, this clonotype turned up a few times. This chain uses TRBV20-1 with TRBJ1-2, with D tentatively TRBD1 (5 bases). Germline CDR1 DFQATT, CDR2 SNEGSKA (reference sequence). V lost 6 bases and J lost 5, with 19 bases in between. This CDR3 comprises 14 residues. The DNA of the CDR3 is TGCAGTGCCAGAACAACAGGTTTCGGGTATGGCTACACCTTC. This codes for CSARTTGFGYGYTF.

The chain recombines TRBV9 with TRBJ2-5; TRBD2 aligns across 8 bases. The CDR3 runs 15 residues. Germline V lookup: CDR1 SGDLS, CDR2 YYNGEE. V was pared by 5 bases and J by 5 bases, with 11 bases of the junction left unmatched. The chain's CDR3 is CASSRRGGGTETQYF. CDR3 nucleotide sequence: TGTGCCAGCAGTCGGCGTGGCGGGGGGACGGAGACCCAGTACTTC.

This clonotype has just one count. The V gene is TRBV7-3, the J gene TRBJ2-3, with 8 bases lining up with TRBD2. The trim removed 4 bases at V and 5 bases at J, leaving 14 bases unmatched. Germline CDR1 reads SGHTA; CDR2 reads FQGTGA. This CDR3 region has 17 residues. The CDR3 sequence: CASSYPSGAGGRDTQYF. The CDR3 nucleotides are TGTGCCAGCAGCTATCCCTCGGGGGCGGGGGGCCGAGATACGCAGTATTTT. Together with reference TRBV7-3 and TRBJ2-3, the CDR3 gives the full variable domain: GAGVSQTPSNKVTEKGKYVELRCDPISGHTALYWYRQSLGQGPEFLIYFQGTGAADDSGLPNDRFFAVRPEGSVSTLKIQRTERGDSAVYLCASSYPSGAGGRDTQYFGPGTRLTVL.

In its sample, this clonotype was seen many times. V and J are TRBV29-1 and TRBJ2-1; D perhaps matches TRBD2 (6 bases). Germline CDR1 SQVTM, CDR2 ANQGSEA. The CDR3 length is 14 residues. Trimming shortened V by 4 bases and J by 3 bases, and 13 bases separated the two germline ends. In nucleotides, the CDR3 is TGCAGCGTTGGACTAGGGGTCCGCTACAATGAGCAGTTCTTC. Translation gives CSVGLGVRYNEQFF.

This clonotype was observed a handful of times. The chain combines TRBV12-5 with TRBJ2-7; the match to TRBD2 covers 7 bases. With V trimmed by 3 bases and J by 7 bases, 12 bases remained unmatched. Germline V gene sequence: CDR1 LGHNT, CDR2 FRNRAP. The CDR3 totals 15 residues. The CDR3 nucleotides are TGTGCTAGTGGTTTCGCCCCAAGCGGGGTGGAAGAGCAGTACTTC. It translates to CASGFAPSGVEEQYF.

This clonotype has only one observation. The chain recombines TRBV12-3 or TRBV12-4 with TRBJ2-1, with 9 bases lining up with TRBD2. The CDR3 runs to 15 residues. V was clipped by 7 bases and J by 5 bases; unmatched bases: 9. The CDR3 here is CASNHGTSNNNEQFF. The CDR3 DNA reads as TGTGCCAGCAATCACGGGACTAGCAACAACAATGAGCAGTTCTTC.

The chain has TRBV20-1 and TRBJ1-2; no reliable D call. Trimming pared 7 bases from V and 5 bases from J, leaving 26 bases between. This CDR3 comprises 16 residues. Germline V gene lookup returns CDR1 DFQATT and CDR2 SNEGSKA (reference sequence). CDR3: CSDRNFRGQALYGYTF. The DNA for the CDR3 is TGCAGTGACCGTAACTTCCGAGGCCAGGCCCTGTATGGCTACACCTTC.

This clonotype was recorded once. The V call is TRBV28, the J call TRBJ2-7; possibly TRBD1 for D (5 bases). The CDR3 spans 12 residues. Germline V CDR1 and CDR2: MDHEN, SYDVKM. V was trimmed by 7 bases and J by 3 bases, leaving 10 bases between them. The CDR3 loop is CASKSTGYEQYF. The CDR3 DNA reads TGTGCCAGCAAATCCACAGGCTACGAGCAGTACTTC.

The table lists this clonotype with a few counts. V gene TRBV5-1 combines with J gene TRBJ2-5; TRBD2 matches 9 bases. V lost 6 bases and J lost 2; bases outside the gene matches: 8. CDR1 is SGHRS, CDR2 YFSETQ, per germline. The CDR3 is made up of 15 amino acids. The chain's CDR3 is CASIRAGGTQETQYF. The CDR3 DNA reads TGCGCCAGCATTCGAGCGGGGGGAACTCAAGAGACCCAGTACTTC. The full variable domain, its missing parts supplied by reference TRBV5-1 and TRBJ2-5, is KAGVTQTPRYLIKTRGQQVTLSCSPISGHRSVSWYQQTPGQGLQFLFEYFSETQRNKGNFPGRFSGRQFSNSRSEMNVSTLELGDSALYLCASIRAGGTQETQYFGPGTRLLVL.

The genes are TRBV29-1 and TRBJ2-3; D unclear. Germline assignment: CDR1 SQVTM and CDR2 ANQGSEA. The CDR3 loop spans 12 amino acids. Trimming shortened V by 8 bases and J by 3 bases, and 12 bases separated the two germline ends. The CDR3 region has the DNA TGCAGCCAGAGCCTCCGGACAGATACGCAGTATTTT. Amino acid sequence: CSQSLRTDTQYF.

This chain uses TRBV4-3 with TRBJ1-4, with 7 bases lining up with TRBD1. Germline CDR1 reads LGHNA; CDR2 reads YSLEER. The CDR3 runs to 15 residues. With V trimmed by 4 bases and J by 4 bases, 6 bases remained unmatched. The DNA for the CDR3 is TGCGCCAGCAGCCCCGGGACAGCGATTAATGAAAAACTGTTTTTT. Amino acids: CASSPGTAINEKLFF.

The chain uses TRBV6-2 or TRBV6-3 and TRBJ1-2; D not certain. This CDR3 contains 14 residues. The V gene lost 4 bases and the J gene lost 0 bases, with 9 bases spanning the gap. Germline CDR1 and CDR2: MNHEY and SVGEGT. CDR3: CASSSTVSNYGYTF. In DNA form, the CDR3 reads TGTGCCAGCAGTTCGACGGTCTCTAACTATGGCTACACCTTC.

The sample holds one count of this clonotype. The genes are TRBV19 and TRBJ1-3; D call uncertain. Trimming removed 3 bases from V and 0 bases from J, with 9 bases in between. The CDR3 has 15 residues. CDR1 LNHDA and CDR2 SQIVND come from the germline V gene (reference sequence). DNA for the CDR3: TGTGCCAGTAGTATTGGGTCAGTCTCTGGAAACACCATATATTTT. This codes for CASSIGSVSGNTIYF.